The clone carrying this T cell receptor beta chain was recorded a few times. This sample is part of a study of CD8 T cells in ankylosing spondylitis. The V end lost 4 bases, the J end lost 7 bases, and 8 bases lay between the germline ends. The CDR3 is 12 amino acids. CDR1 is LGHDT, CDR2 YNNKEL, per germline (reference sequence). MiXCR was run by TCRdb on the 5' RACE reads, yielding one entry per CDR3 protein. Here the sample spans 230,000 or so distinct CDR3 sequences, 20% to 30% being singletons. This sequence was found in a male donor with ankylosing spondylitis or in good health (not recorded which). V usage is TRBV3-1 and J usage is TRBJ2-1, with unresolved D. Sequencing used blood, either unsorted or a sorted T cell fraction (not recorded which). The DNA of the CDR3 is TGTGCCAGCAGCCGGACGAGTAATGAGCAGTTCTTC. The encoded protein is CASSRTSNEQFF.